The rows below give T cell receptor beta chains drawn from one sample of a study of immune evolution from preneoplasia to lung adenocarcinoma. Repertoires were generated with immunoSEQ multiplex PCR, while TCRdb's copy carries only in-frame clones and drops some. Of 25,000 to 30,000 clones in the sample, approximately 69% were seen once. The specimen was FFPE invasive lung adenocarcinoma tissue. These receptors were taken from a person in their sixties or seventies with invasive lung adenocarcinoma. Some clones in this sample may be carry-over from other donors' samples. Both conserved end residues are part of each CDR3. Fields, in order: CDR3 DNA, CDR3 protein, D gene, J gene, V gene, clone size. The D gene is left open where the match is weak. Size is stated for part of the rows, as once, few or many counts, or as a class when the clone is expanded.

CDR3nt: TGTGCCAGCAGCAAAACTAGCGGGAGTGGGACCCAGTACTTC
CDR3aa: CASSKTSGSGTQYF
d_gene: TRBD2
j_gene: TRBJ2-5
v_gene: TRBV11-3
abundance: -

CDR3nt: TGTGCCAGCTCCACAAGTGACAGGGGAAACTATGGCTACACCTTC
CDR3aa: CASSTSDRGNYGYTF
d_gene: TRBD1
j_gene: TRBJ1-2
v_gene: TRBV4-2
abundance: once

CDR3nt: TGTGCCAGCAGTTACTCGACAGGGGGCGGAGGCAATGAGCAGTTCTTC
CDR3aa: CASSYSTGGGGNEQFF
d_gene: TRBD1
j_gene: TRBJ2-1
v_gene: TRBV6-5
abundance: once

CDR3nt: TGTGCCTGGAGTCACCTCGGGGTCATAAGGGGGACCCAGTACTTC
CDR3aa: CAWSHLGVIRGTQYF
d_gene: -
j_gene: TRBJ2-5
v_gene: TRBV30
abundance: -

CDR3nt: TGTGCCAGCAGCTTATTCACAGCCCCCGACGAGCAGTACTTC
CDR3aa: CASSLFTAPDEQYF
d_gene: -
j_gene: TRBJ2-7
v_gene: TRBV7-2
abundance: -

CDR3nt: TGTGCCACCTCTCGGATCTCAAACTATGGCTACACCTTC
CDR3aa: CATSRISNYGYTF
d_gene: -
j_gene: TRBJ1-2
v_gene: TRBV28
abundance: -

CDR3nt: TGCGCCAGCAGCCCGGGACAGGGTCCCCAAGAGACCCAGTACTTC
CDR3aa: CASSPGQGPQETQYF
d_gene: TRBD1
j_gene: TRBJ2-5
v_gene: TRBV5-1
abundance: -

CDR3nt: TGCGCCAGCAGCTGGACTACCCCCTACAATGAGCAGTTCTTC
CDR3aa: CASSWTTPYNEQFF
d_gene: -
j_gene: TRBJ2-1
v_gene: TRBV5-1
abundance: -

CDR3nt: TGTGCCAGCAGCTACCAGGGCAGCTCCTACGAGCAGTACTTC
CDR3aa: CASSYQGSSYEQYF
d_gene: -
j_gene: TRBJ2-7
v_gene: TRBV7-2
abundance: medium-sized

CDR3nt: TGTGCCAGCAGCTTCACAGGGGTTGGTGGCGGCTACACCTTC
CDR3aa: CASSFTGVGGGYTF
d_gene: TRBD1
j_gene: TRBJ1-2
v_gene: TRBV28
abundance: -

CDR3nt: TGTGCCAGCAGTTTATATTCGGGCTATGGCTACACCTTC
CDR3aa: CASSLYSGYGYTF
d_gene: -
j_gene: TRBJ1-2
v_gene: TRBV27
abundance: -

CDR3nt: TGTGCCAGCAGCGTAGGTCCAGGGAAAAACATTCAGTACTTC
CDR3aa: CASSVGPGKNIQYF
d_gene: -
j_gene: TRBJ2-4
v_gene: TRBV9
abundance: -

CDR3nt: TGCAGCGGGGTTGGAAGGACCTACGAGCAGTACTTC
CDR3aa: CSGVGRTYEQYF
d_gene: -
j_gene: TRBJ2-7
v_gene: TRBV29-1
abundance: -

CDR3nt: TGTGCCAGCAGCTTGTCACAGGGCTACGAGCAGTACTTC
CDR3aa: CASSLSQGYEQYF
d_gene: -
j_gene: TRBJ2-7
v_gene: TRBV11-2
abundance: few

CDR3nt: TGCGCCAGCAGCTTGGGCGGGATGGAGAACGAGCAGTACTTC
CDR3aa: CASSLGGMENEQYF
d_gene: -
j_gene: TRBJ2-7
v_gene: TRBV5-1
abundance: -

CDR3nt: TGTGCCAGCAGCTTGGCCGGTAGCAGCTCCTACGAGCAGTACTTC
CDR3aa: CASSLAGSSSYEQYF
d_gene: -
j_gene: TRBJ2-7
v_gene: TRBV5-6
abundance: -

CDR3nt: TGTGTCGCGGAACGAGGTAGTGAAGCTTTCTTT
CDR3aa: CVAERGSEAFF
d_gene: -
j_gene: TRBJ1-1
v_gene: TRBV19
abundance: -

CDR3nt: TGCGCCAGCAGCCAAGGGGGAAGGACAGGGTTTCACGGGGAGCTGTTTTTT
CDR3aa: CASSQGGRTGFHGELFF
d_gene: TRBD1
j_gene: TRBJ2-2
v_gene: TRBV4-1
abundance: -

CDR3nt: TGCGCCAGCAGTGAGTACGGGCCTACAGGGGAGCAGTTCTTC
CDR3aa: CASSEYGPTGEQFF
d_gene: -
j_gene: TRBJ2-1
v_gene: TRBV10-2
abundance: -

CDR3nt: TGCAGCGTTGAAACCCTAGCGGGGGTGAGCACAGATACGCAGTATTTT
CDR3aa: CSVETLAGVSTDTQYF
d_gene: TRBD2
j_gene: TRBJ2-3
v_gene: TRBV29-1
abundance: once

CDR3nt: TGTGCCAGCCTCCGGGTCTCACAGTTGGTTGAGCAGTTCTTC
CDR3aa: CASLRVSQLVEQFF
d_gene: -
j_gene: TRBJ2-1
v_gene: TRBV18
abundance: -

CDR3nt: TGCGCCAGCAGCATCGGACAGGGGCGCACAGATACGCAGTATTTT
CDR3aa: CASSIGQGRTDTQYF
d_gene: TRBD1
j_gene: TRBJ2-3
v_gene: TRBV5-1
abundance: -

CDR3nt: TGTGCCAGCAGTTCAGGAGGGCAGTCGACTGAAGCTTTCTTT
CDR3aa: CASSSGGQSTEAFF
d_gene: -
j_gene: TRBJ1-1
v_gene: TRBV7-9
abundance: -

CDR3nt: TGTGCCAGCAGTTTAGATGCAACTAATGAAAAACTGTTTTTT
CDR3aa: CASSLDATNEKLFF
d_gene: -
j_gene: TRBJ1-4
v_gene: TRBV2
abundance: few

CDR3nt: TGTGCCAGCAGCTTACGGTCAGGAACAGGTTCTTTCTACGAGCAGTACTTC
CDR3aa: CASSLRSGTGSFYEQYF
d_gene: -
j_gene: TRBJ2-7
v_gene: TRBV7-8
abundance: -

CDR3nt: TGTGCCGTAAAGGGGGTCGGGGAGCTGTTTTTT
CDR3aa: CAVKGVGELFF
d_gene: -
j_gene: TRBJ2-2
v_gene: TRBV27
abundance: -

CDR3nt: TGTGCCAGCAGCTCTGTGAGGTCCTACGAGCAGTACTTC
CDR3aa: CASSSVRSYEQYF
d_gene: -
j_gene: TRBJ2-7
v_gene: TRBV2
abundance: medium-sized

CDR3nt: TGTGCCAGCAGTGGACAGGGAGGTGAAAAACTGTTTTTT
CDR3aa: CASSGQGGEKLFF
d_gene: TRBD1
j_gene: TRBJ1-4
v_gene: TRBV6-5
abundance: -

CDR3nt: TGCGCCAGCAGCTTGGCGGGGCCCTACACAAATACGCAGTATTTT
CDR3aa: CASSLAGPYTNTQYF
d_gene: -
j_gene: TRBJ2-3
v_gene: TRBV5-1
abundance: -

CDR3nt: TGTGCCAGCAGCGTAGGGGACAGGGCCACCGGGGAGCTGTTTTTT
CDR3aa: CASSVGDRATGELFF
d_gene: TRBD1
j_gene: TRBJ2-2
v_gene: TRBV9
abundance: -

CDR3nt: TGTGCCAGCAGCCCTTTTGGCAGGGTGAGCAATGGCTACACCTTC
CDR3aa: CASSPFGRVSNGYTF
d_gene: -
j_gene: TRBJ1-2
v_gene: TRBV4-2
abundance: -

CDR3nt: TGTGCCAGCGGAGGGGTGGCTACGCAGTATTTT
CDR3aa: CASGGVATQYF
d_gene: -
j_gene: TRBJ2-3
v_gene: TRBV6-5
abundance: -

CDR3nt: TGTGCCAGCAGTGAACTAGCGGGAAGGGGAGATACGCAGTATTTT
CDR3aa: CASSELAGRGDTQYF
d_gene: TRBD2
j_gene: TRBJ2-3
v_gene: TRBV6-4
abundance: -

CDR3nt: TGTGCCAGCAGCCGGACAGGGCGATATGGCTACACCTTC
CDR3aa: CASSRTGRYGYTF
d_gene: TRBD1
j_gene: TRBJ1-2
v_gene: TRBV5-4
abundance: -

CDR3nt: TGTGCCTGGAGCGCAGGGACAGGAGACTTTGAGACCCAGTACTTC
CDR3aa: CAWSAGTGDFETQYF
d_gene: TRBD1
j_gene: TRBJ2-5
v_gene: TRBV30
abundance: -

CDR3nt: TGTGCCAGCAGCGCTATAGATGCGGGAGGTTCGGAGACCCAGTACTTC
CDR3aa: CASSAIDAGGSETQYF
d_gene: TRBD2
j_gene: TRBJ2-5
v_gene: TRBV9
abundance: -

CDR3nt: TGTGCCAACAGCGTAGACGGGACCCCTACCTACAATGAGCAGTTCTTC
CDR3aa: CANSVDGTPTYNEQFF
d_gene: -
j_gene: TRBJ2-1
v_gene: TRBV9
abundance: once

CDR3nt: TGTGCCAGCAGCTTAAGTGTGGGGACGGCCTCCTACGAGCAGTACTTC
CDR3aa: CASSLSVGTASYEQYF
d_gene: -
j_gene: TRBJ2-7
v_gene: TRBV4-2
abundance: -

CDR3nt: TGTGCCAGCAGTGAGCCGTCGTCGACCTACAATGAGCAGTTCTTC
CDR3aa: CASSEPSSTYNEQFF
d_gene: -
j_gene: TRBJ2-1
v_gene: TRBV28
abundance: -

CDR3nt: TGTGCCAGCAGCTCGTCTAGCGGACACAATGAGCAGTTCTTC
CDR3aa: CASSSSSGHNEQFF
d_gene: TRBD2
j_gene: TRBJ2-1
v_gene: TRBV7-3
abundance: few

CDR3nt: TGTGCCTGGAGGATAGGGCCGACAGATACGCAGTATTTT
CDR3aa: CAWRIGPTDTQYF
d_gene: -
j_gene: TRBJ2-3
v_gene: TRBV30
abundance: medium-sized

CDR3nt: TGTGCCAGCTCACCACCGGGGGGGCAGCCCCAGCATTTT
CDR3aa: CASSPPGGQPQHF
d_gene: -
j_gene: TRBJ1-5
v_gene: TRBV18
abundance: -

CDR3nt: TGTGCCAGCAGTGGACAGGGCCCGTTCACTGAAGCTTTCTTT
CDR3aa: CASSGQGPFTEAFF
d_gene: TRBD1
j_gene: TRBJ1-1
v_gene: TRBV2
abundance: -

CDR3nt: TGTGCCAGCAGTTTATATCCCCGGGGCGGGACCCAGTACTTC
CDR3aa: CASSLYPRGGTQYF
d_gene: -
j_gene: TRBJ2-5
v_gene: TRBV27
abundance: -

CDR3nt: TGTGCCAGTAGTATGGACTCACTGGGGGAGACCCAGTACTTC
CDR3aa: CASSMDSLGETQYF
d_gene: -
j_gene: TRBJ2-5
v_gene: TRBV19
abundance: few

CDR3nt: TGTGCCAGCAGCTTAAGTGTGGGGACGGCCTCCTACGAGCAGTACTTC
CDR3aa: CASSLSVGTASYEQYF
d_gene: -
j_gene: TRBJ2-7
v_gene: TRBV9
abundance: -

CDR3nt: TGTGCCAGCAGTGACTCCCTCTCCACTGAAGCTTTCTTT
CDR3aa: CASSDSLSTEAFF
d_gene: -
j_gene: TRBJ1-1
v_gene: TRBV6-4
abundance: few